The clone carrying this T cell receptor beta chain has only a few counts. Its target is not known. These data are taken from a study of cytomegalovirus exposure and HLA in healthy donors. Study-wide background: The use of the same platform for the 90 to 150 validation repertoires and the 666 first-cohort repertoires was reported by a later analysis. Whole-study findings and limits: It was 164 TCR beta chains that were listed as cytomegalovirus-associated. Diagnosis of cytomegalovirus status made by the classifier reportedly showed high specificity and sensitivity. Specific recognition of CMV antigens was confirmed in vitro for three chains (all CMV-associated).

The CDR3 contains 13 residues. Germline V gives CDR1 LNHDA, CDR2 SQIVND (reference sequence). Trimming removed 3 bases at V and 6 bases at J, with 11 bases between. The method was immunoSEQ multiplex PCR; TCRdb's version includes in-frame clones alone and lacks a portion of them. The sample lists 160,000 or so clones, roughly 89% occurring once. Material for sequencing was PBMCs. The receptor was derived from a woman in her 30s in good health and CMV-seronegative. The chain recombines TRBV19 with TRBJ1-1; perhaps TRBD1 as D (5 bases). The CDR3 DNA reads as TGTGCCAGTAGTATTGGTTCAGGGCCTGAAGCTTTCTTT. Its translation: CASSIGSGPEAFF. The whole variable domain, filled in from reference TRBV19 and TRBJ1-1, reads DGGITQSPKYLFRKEGQNVTLSCEQNLNHDAMYWYRQDPGQGLRLIYYSQIVNDFQKGDIAEGYSVSREKKESFPLTVTSAQKNPTAFYLCASSIGSGPEAFFGQGTRLTVV.